The 10 T cell receptor beta chains presented below share a single source sample, sequenced in a study of STAT5B mutations in CD4+ large granular lymphocyte leukemia (dated by TCRdb to between 2020 and 2023). The method behind the library was the immunoSEQ multiplex PCR assay. The table comes from immuneACCESS by way of TCRdb, which keeps in-frame sequences with V and J called. Part of the clones is missing from these tables; in studies checked, under half for an unresolved V gene and the rest for unknown reasons. The table for this sample lists about 40,000 clones; roughly 76% of them were counted only once. The leading ten clones occupy about 3.9% of the sample. The sample was CD4+ T cells from blood buffy coats. These TCRs come from a human donor in good health.

The V gene is TRBV5-4, the J gene TRBJ2-7; D gene uncertain. The CDR3 runs 11 residues. Germline V CDR1 and CDR2: SGHNT, YYREEE (reference sequence). V was cut by 2 bases and J by 5 bases, with 5 bases left in between. DNA for the CDR3: TGTGCCAGCAGCTTTGGTAACGAGCAGTACTTC. It encodes CASSFGNEQYF.

The rearrangement links TRBV30 to TRBJ1-1; the match to TRBD1 covers 7 bases. The CDR3 is 14 residues long. Germline CDR1 reads GTSNPN; CDR2 reads SVGIG (reference sequence). V lost 2 bases to trimming and J lost 5 bases; unmatched junction nucleotides: 8. CDR3 residues: CAWSFRGGRTEAFF. The DNA of the CDR3 is TGTGCCTGGAGTTTCCGAGGGGGCAGGACTGAAGCTTTCTTT.

This clone has only one observation. J is TRBJ1-3 and V is TRBV7-8; D may be TRBD1 (5 bases). The V gene lost 5 bases and the J gene lost 0 bases, with 11 bases spanning the gap. This CDR3 has 15 residues. Per germline, CDR1 SGHVS and CDR2 FQNEAQ. The CDR3 loop is CASSLRGVSGNTIYF. CDR3 DNA: TGTGCCAGCAGCCTCCGGGGGGTCTCTGGAAACACCATATATTTT.

V gene TRBV29-1 combines with J gene TRBJ1-2, with D unclear. The CDR3 runs to 13 residues. V was clipped by 0 bases and J by 8 bases, with 13 bases between them. Germline CDR1 reads SQVTM; CDR2 reads ANQGSEA. CDR3 residues: CSVEDKRSEGYTF. Written as DNA, the CDR3 is TGCAGCGTTGAAGACAAAAGGTCGGAGGGCTACACCTTC.

The rearrangement uses TRBV10-3 and TRBJ2-3; 8 positions agree with TRBD2. The germline CDR1 and CDR2 sequences are ENHRY and SYGVKD. V was pared by 8 bases and J by 3 bases, with 4 bases of the junction left unmatched. There are 13 residues in the CDR3. CDR3 protein: CAIGERETDTQYF. The DNA of the CDR3 is TGTGCCATCGGCGAGCGGGAGACAGATACGCAGTATTTT.

The genes are TRBV10-3 and TRBJ2-7; D assignment may be TRBD1 or TRBD2 (5 bases each). V shed 4 bases and J shed 0 bases, with 10 bases lying between them. The CDR3 is made up of 14 amino acids. Per germline, CDR1 ENHRY and CDR2 SYGVKD. CDR3 amino acids: CAISGGRNSYEQYF. CDR3 nucleotides: TGTGCCATCAGTGGGGGACGGAACTCCTACGAGCAGTACTTC.

The V gene is TRBV10-3, the J gene TRBJ1-6, with 8 bases lining up with TRBD1. V shed 10 bases and J 10 bases; nucleotides not matched to a gene: 9. This CDR3 is 13 amino acids long. Germline V gene lookup returns CDR1 ENHRY and CDR2 SYGVKD. CDR3 residues: CANAPDRESPLHF. The CDR3 nucleotides are TGTGCCAATGCCCCGGACAGGGAATCACCCCTCCACTTT.

V gene TRBV30 combines with J gene TRBJ2-5; D uncertain. The CDR3 length is 16 residues. The ends were cut back, 2 bases at V and 4 bases at J, with 20 bases in the middle. CDR1 and CDR2 from the germline V gene are GTSNPN and SVGIG (reference sequence). The CDR3 loop is CAWSRTIKFTGETQYF. The CDR3 DNA reads TGTGCCTGGAGTCGCACGATCAAGTTCACCGGAGAGACCCAGTACTTC.

The gene calls are TRBV30 and TRBJ2-1, with 10 bases identical to TRBD2. After removal of 1 base from V and 9 bases from J, the junction contained 6 bases not matched to a gene. Germline CDR1 is GTSNPN and CDR2 is SVGIG (reference sequence). The CDR3 runs to 14 residues. CDR3: CAWSGLAGASEQFF. The CDR3 DNA sequence: TGTGCCTGGAGTGGGCTAGCGGGAGCCAGTGAGCAGTTCTTC.

The genes are TRBV5-1 and TRBJ2-2; no clear D. Germline V gene sequence: CDR1 SGHRS, CDR2 YFSETQ. The CDR3 is 15 residues long. V lost 1 base and J lost 0, with 7 bases in between. The CDR3 coding sequence is TGCGCCAGCAGCTTGACTACTTCGAACACCGGGGAGCTGTTTTTT. Translation gives CASSLTTSNTGELFF.